This T cell receptor beta chain was recorded in a study of human T cells and chemical hapten exposure. Regarding the study as a whole: It was expanded TCRs that formed significantly more large CDR3 similarity clusters than controls did.

Germline CDR1 is ENHRY and CDR2 is SYGVKD. CDR3 size: 13 residues. The time point was: patch test 1, 2 weeks after DPC sensitization. Treatment of the sample: therapeutic diphenylcyclopropenone sensitization with weekly scalp DPC. TCRdb re-called the RACE reads with MiXCR, one entry per CDR3 protein. The repertoire has 95,000 to 150,000 distinct CDR3 sequences, roughly an eighth of them found once; the top ten carry about 0.9%. To note about this clonotype: Antigen specificity is unknown. One end of the junction does not line up with germline, which may come from a read error.

The sequence was obtained from a man in his late teens or twenties with alopecia areata. Some clones in this sample may be carry-over from other donors' samples. This specimen was whole blood, taken in connection with sensitization to the hapten diphenylcyclopropenone (DPC). The rearrangement uses TRBV10-3 and TRBJ2-3; D uncertain. The CDR3 here is CPIRNSLVDTQYF. The DNA for the CDR3 is TGTCCCATCCGGAATTCTCTAGTGGATACGCAGTATTTT.